The present entry profiles one T cell receptor (beta chain) with its context. The antigen it binds to is not known. A much larger clone differs by one base, so this may be a read error. These data belong to a study of T cells in Graves' hyperthyroidism and ophthalmopathy (dated by TCRdb to about 2019). Regarding the complete study: Peripheral blood samples were taken at the time of initial diagnosis, prior to any treatment. The approximately 95 discovery patients were divided at random into training and test sets in a 7:3 ratio. To identify distinguishing TCR V-J signatures, a discovery cohort of around 100 patients was used, comprising 40 to 45 with Graves' ophthalmopathy and roughly 60 with stable Graves' hyperthyroidism. Prospective prediction of ophthalmopathy was tested in an independent validation cohort of approximately 19 hyperthyroidism patients and some 17 patients who later progressed to ophthalmopathy. Once sampling was done, hyperthyroidism patients were given methimazole at a starting dose of 30 mg daily, whereas ophthalmopathy patients were given high-dose intravenous methylprednisolone. According to the paper, TCR Vbeta CDR3 sequencing was carried out on 135 peripheral blood samples, which came from fewer than 50 ophthalmopathy, 80 or so hyperthyroidism and roughly 17 progressor patients. The study also compared thyroid tissue and blood T-cell repertoires from a handful of Graves' hyperthyroidism patients. Here is what the overall study found, with its caveats: Blood samples also contained most of the expanded thyroid clonotypes (frequency above 0.001), which suggests that blood repertoires may reflect thyroid immune responses. Sample size was not statistically predetermined, and blinding of investigators to group allocation was not performed. In validation, progression to ophthalmopathy was predicted by the model with nearly 71% sensitivity and roughly 72% specificity, a median of roughly 6 months before onset. A 13 V-J signature model separated ophthalmopathy from stable hyperthyroidism, with roughly 88% sensitivity and 81.08% specificity in cross-validation and 80%/75% in testing.

The CDR3 goes from the cysteine to the phenylalanine over 15 residues. CDR3 DNA only is kept here, 45 bases in frame from base 1. CDR1 and CDR2 (SGHNT, YENEEA) derive from the germline V gene. The TCR beta CDR3 regions were amplified from RNA transcripts. The first round of RT-PCR for the TCR CDR3 was performed with the HTBI primer set and the Qiagen OneStep RT-PCR kit. Libraries were constructed in a second round of multiplex PCR, after which size selection and purification were carried out. Sequencing of the libraries was done on an Illumina HiSeq2000 using paired-end 100 bp reads. The original methods were these. SOAPnuke was used to process the raw data, with reads discarded if the reads contained adapters or uncalled bases, had a mean Phred below 15, or lacked an exact constant-primer or identifier match. High-quality paired reads were merged with COPE v1.2.5, and unique nucleotide sequences were defined as clonotypes. MiTCR v1.1 was used to align the clonotypes against IMGT TRBV, TRBD and TRBJ reference segments. Only V-J combinations with frequency above 0.0001, covering 98% to 99.2% of repertoires, were analysed. A TCS score was defined as the ratio between F50 (clonal expansion) and ExV (chaos), using BLOSUM62-based TCRdist between CDR3 peptides within each V-J. Welch's t-statistics and random forest reduced several hundred V-J features to some 14, which were used in a naive Bayes classifier (R e1071). The public reads were quality trimmed at Q25 with fastp and then assembled into clones with MiXCR by TCRdb, keeping productive beta chains. Each entry is one CDR3 protein sequence, shown with its most common DNA and genes. TCRdb's processing, not the study's, gives the V and J calls here. Recorded for this sample are 700,000 or so distinct CDR3 sequences; roughly 14% of them occurred a single time. Of the sample, around 13% is held by the ten largest clones.

Ophthalmopathy patients had moderately to severely active disease, with a Clinical Activity Score of 3 or more, a NOSPECS grade of 4 or more, and a disease duration of less than 3 months. Patients with uncontrolled infections, other autoimmune diseases, pregnancy or lactation were excluded. Clinical symptoms, serum thyroxine and TRAb, thyroid ultrasound, and orbital computed tomography formed the basis for the diagnoses. Ficoll-Paque density gradient centrifugation was used to isolate PBMCs from around 9.1 ml of fresh peripheral blood. Total RNA was extracted using Trizol reagent, and RNA quality was assessed on an Agilent 2100 Bioanalyzer.

Material for sequencing was blood. Recombination joined TRBV11-3 with TRBJ2-1, with TRBD2 matching 10 junction bases. The source is a woman between 45 and 60 years old with Graves' ophthalmopathy. The CDR3 region reads CANSLVTSGTAEQFF. The DNA sequence is given as TGTGCCAACAGCTTAGTAACTAGCGGGACCGCTGAGCAGTTCTTC.